This entry features one TCR beta chain sequence. Antigen unknown. CDR3 length equals 15 residues. V lost 5 bases, J lost 4 bases, and 7 bases stayed unmatched. From germline, CDR1 is SEHNR and CDR2 FQNEAQ (reference sequence). Sequenced material consisted of expressed TCRB transcripts (all of the isolated RNA was reverse transcribed). The read count averaged approximately 4 million across naive, central memory and regulatory T cell samples. Generated by immunoSEQ multiplex PCR, the TCRdb table keeps only in-frame clones and is missing some. The sample lists hundreds of thousands of clones, roughly 13% seen once, with less than 0.025% in the top ten. The source of the sample is a study of beta chain features in type 1 diabetes. Study results and caveats: Insertion counts at VDJ junctions were lower in type 1 diabetes patients, who also showed more deletions there. Researchers report that Type 1 diabetes patients had moderately but significantly shorter TCRB CDR3s across all four CD4+ subsets.

The sequence was obtained from a man in his late teens or twenties with type 1 diabetes. Specimen: naive CD4+ T cells from blood. V and J are TRBV7-9 and TRBJ2-3, with 9 bases aligning to TRBD2. The CDR3 region is CASSAGAGGADTQYF. CDR3 DNA: TGTGCCAGCAGCGCTGGAGCGGGGGGCGCAGATACGCAGTATTTT. The whole variable domain, filled in from reference TRBV7-9 and TRBJ2-3, reads DTGVSQNPRHKITKRGQNVTFRCDPISEHNRLYWYRQTLGQGPEFLTYFQNEAQLEKSRLLSDRFSAERPKGSFSTLEIQRTEQGDSAMYLCASSAGAGGADTQYFGPGTRLTVL.